The rows below give T cell receptor beta chains drawn from one sample of a study of T cells in Graves' hyperthyroidism and ophthalmopathy. One entry per CDR3 protein results from TCRdb running MiXCR on the multiplex PCR reads. The data contain hundreds of thousands of distinct CDR3 sequences, around 21% of them singletons. The sequenced material came from blood. These receptors all stem from a man aged 25-40 years with Graves' ophthalmopathy. CDR3s include the opening cysteine and the closing phenylalanine or tryptophan. D genes are given only for firm matches. Only some rows state a clone size, as once, few, many or a class for expanded clones.

size: .
D: TRBD1
J: TRBJ2-5
V: TRBV5-1
CDR3: CASSLGGGRQETQYF
DNA: TGCGCCAGCAGCTTGGGAGGGGGCAGGCAAGAGACCCAGTACTTC

size: few
D: TRBD1
J: TRBJ2-1
V: TRBV11-2
CDR3: CASSSPTGGFILSYNEQFF
DNA: TGTGCCAGCAGCTCTCCGACAGGGGGCTTTATATTATCCTACAATGAGCAGTTCTTC

size: many
D: .
J: TRBJ2-2
V: TRBV11-1
CDR3: CASTITGDTGELFF
DNA: TGTGCCAGCACTATCACGGGGGACACCGGGGAGCTGTTTTTT

size: many
D: TRBD1
J: TRBJ2-7
V: TRBV12-3/TRBV12-4
CDR3: CASSRTGTAYEQYF
DNA: TGTGCCAGCAGTAGAACCGGGACAGCCTACGAGCAGTACTTC

size: few
D: .
J: TRBJ1-2
V: TRBV5-6
CDR3: CASSLEDPASYGYTF
DNA: TGTGCCAGCAGCTTGGAGGATCCCGCGTCCTATGGCTACACCTTC

size: few
D: .
J: TRBJ1-5
V: TRBV27
CDR3: CARTSRNQPQHF
DNA: TGTGCCCGGACAAGCCGCAATCAGCCCCAGCATTTT

size: .
D: TRBD1
J: TRBJ2-7
V: TRBV28
CDR3: CASSTTGTGSPEQYF
DNA: TGTGCCAGCAGTACCACCGGGACAGGGAGTCCCGAGCAGTACTTC

size: .
D: .
J: TRBJ2-2
V: TRBV20-1
CDR3: CSARDLLSGVTGELFF
DNA: TGCAGTGCTAGAGACCTCTTATCAGGGGTAACCGGGGAGCTGTTTTTT

size: many
D: TRBD1
J: TRBJ1-1
V: TRBV20-1
CDR3: CSARTQGAMTEAFF
DNA: TGCAGTGCTCGCACACAGGGGGCGATGACTGAAGCTTTCTTT

size: .
D: TRBD2
J: TRBJ2-7
V: TRBV20-1
CDR3: CSARDGSGWSGYEQYF
DNA: TGCAGTGCTAGAGATGGTAGCGGGTGGTCCGGCTACGAGCAGTACTTC

size: .
D: TRBD1
J: TRBJ2-2
V: TRBV27
CDR3: CASSFQGADTGELFF
DNA: TGTGCCAGCAGTTTTCAGGGGGCGGACACCGGGGAGCTGTTTTTT